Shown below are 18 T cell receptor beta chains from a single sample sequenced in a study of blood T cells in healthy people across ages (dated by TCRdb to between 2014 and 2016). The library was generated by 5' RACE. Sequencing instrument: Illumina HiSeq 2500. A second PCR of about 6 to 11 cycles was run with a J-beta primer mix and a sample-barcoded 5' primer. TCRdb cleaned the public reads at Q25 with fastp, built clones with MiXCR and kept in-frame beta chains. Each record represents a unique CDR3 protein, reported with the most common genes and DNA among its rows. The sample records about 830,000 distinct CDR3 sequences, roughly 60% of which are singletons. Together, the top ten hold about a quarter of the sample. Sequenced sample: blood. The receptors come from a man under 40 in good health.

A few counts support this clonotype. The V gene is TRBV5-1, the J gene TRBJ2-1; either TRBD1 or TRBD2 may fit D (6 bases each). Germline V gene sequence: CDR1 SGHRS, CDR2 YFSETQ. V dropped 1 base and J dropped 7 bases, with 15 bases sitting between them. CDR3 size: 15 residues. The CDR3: CASSLPGASGNEQFF. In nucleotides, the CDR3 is TGCGCCAGCAGCTTGCCGGGGGCAAGTGGTAATGAGCAGTTCTTC.

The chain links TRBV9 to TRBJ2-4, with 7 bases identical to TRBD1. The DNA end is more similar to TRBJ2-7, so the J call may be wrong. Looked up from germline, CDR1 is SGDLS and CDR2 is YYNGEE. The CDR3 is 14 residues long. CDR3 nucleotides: TGTGCCAGCAGCCAGGGACAGTTGCGGCACGAGCAGTACTTC. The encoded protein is CASSQGQLRHEQYF.

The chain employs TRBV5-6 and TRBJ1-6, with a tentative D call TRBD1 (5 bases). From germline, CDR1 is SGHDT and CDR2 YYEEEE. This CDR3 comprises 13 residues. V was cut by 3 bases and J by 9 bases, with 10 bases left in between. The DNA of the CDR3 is TGTGCCAGCAGCTGGGCGGGACCTTCACCCCTCCACTTT. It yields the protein CASSWAGPSPLHF. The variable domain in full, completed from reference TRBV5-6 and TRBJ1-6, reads DAGVTQSPTHLIKTRGQQVTLRCSPKSGHDTVSWYQQALGQGPQFIFQYYEEEERQRGNFPDRFSGHQFPNYSSELNVNALLLGDSALYLCASSWAGPSPLHFGNGTRLTVT.

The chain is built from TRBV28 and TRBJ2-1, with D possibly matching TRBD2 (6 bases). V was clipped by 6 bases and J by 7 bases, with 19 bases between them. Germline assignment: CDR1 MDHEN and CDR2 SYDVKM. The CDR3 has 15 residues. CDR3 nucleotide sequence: TGTGCCAGCAGGGGATCCTCGGGAGATAGGAATGAGCAGTTCTTC. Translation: CASRGSSGDRNEQFF.

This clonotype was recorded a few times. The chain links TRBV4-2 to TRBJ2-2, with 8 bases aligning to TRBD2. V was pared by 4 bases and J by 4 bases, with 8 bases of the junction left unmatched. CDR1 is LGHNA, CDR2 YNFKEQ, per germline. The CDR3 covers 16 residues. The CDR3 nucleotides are TGTGCCAGCAGCCTGGGAAGCGGGGGCTTCACCGGGGAGCTGTTTTTT. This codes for CASSLGSGGFTGELFF.

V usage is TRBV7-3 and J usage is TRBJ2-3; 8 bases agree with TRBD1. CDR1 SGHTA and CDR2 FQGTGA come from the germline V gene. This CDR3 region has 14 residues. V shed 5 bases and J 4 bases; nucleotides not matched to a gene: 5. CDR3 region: CASSRSQGADTQYF. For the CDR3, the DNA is TGTGCCAGCAGCCGTTCACAGGGGGCAGATACGCAGTATTTT.

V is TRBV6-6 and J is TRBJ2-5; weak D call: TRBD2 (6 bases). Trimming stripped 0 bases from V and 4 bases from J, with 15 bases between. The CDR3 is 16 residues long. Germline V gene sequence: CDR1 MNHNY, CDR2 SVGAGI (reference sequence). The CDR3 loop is CASSYSGSGRGETQYF. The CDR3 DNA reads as TGTGCCAGCAGTTACTCGGGGTCAGGGCGGGGAGAGACCCAGTACTTC.

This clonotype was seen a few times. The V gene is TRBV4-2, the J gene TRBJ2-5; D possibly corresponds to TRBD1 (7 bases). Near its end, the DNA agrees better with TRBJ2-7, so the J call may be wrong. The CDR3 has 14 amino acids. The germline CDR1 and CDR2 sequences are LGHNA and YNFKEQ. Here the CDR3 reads CASSQARGEYEQYF. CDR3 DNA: TGTGCCAGCAGCCAAGCCAGGGGGGAATACGAGCAGTACTTC.

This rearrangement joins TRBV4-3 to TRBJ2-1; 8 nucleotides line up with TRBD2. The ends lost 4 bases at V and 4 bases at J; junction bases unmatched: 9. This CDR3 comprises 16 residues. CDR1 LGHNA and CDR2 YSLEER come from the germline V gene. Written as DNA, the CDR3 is TGCGCCAGCAGCCGCGGTGGCGCGGGGGGTTACAATGAGCAGTTCTTC. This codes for CASSRGGAGGYNEQFF.

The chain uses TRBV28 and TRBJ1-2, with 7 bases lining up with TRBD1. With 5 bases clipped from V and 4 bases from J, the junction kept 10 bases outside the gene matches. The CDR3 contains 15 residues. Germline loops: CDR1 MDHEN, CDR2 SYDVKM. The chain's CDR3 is CASSPIQGSSYGYTF. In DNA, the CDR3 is TGTGCCAGCAGTCCCATACAGGGGTCCTCCTATGGCTACACCTTC.

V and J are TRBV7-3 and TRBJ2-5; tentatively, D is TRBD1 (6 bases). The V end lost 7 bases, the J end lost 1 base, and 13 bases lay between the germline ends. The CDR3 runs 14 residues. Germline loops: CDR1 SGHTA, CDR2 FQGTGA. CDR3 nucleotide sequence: TGTGCCAGCAACGCCGGACAGACCCAAGAGACCCAGTACTTC. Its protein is CASNAGQTQETQYF.

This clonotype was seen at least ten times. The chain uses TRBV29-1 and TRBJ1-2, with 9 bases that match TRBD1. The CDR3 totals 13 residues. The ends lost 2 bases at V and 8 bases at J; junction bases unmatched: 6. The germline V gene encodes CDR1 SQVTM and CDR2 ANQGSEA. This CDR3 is CSVEKQGAWGYTF. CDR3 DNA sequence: TGCAGCGTTGAAAAACAGGGGGCTTGGGGCTACACCTTC.

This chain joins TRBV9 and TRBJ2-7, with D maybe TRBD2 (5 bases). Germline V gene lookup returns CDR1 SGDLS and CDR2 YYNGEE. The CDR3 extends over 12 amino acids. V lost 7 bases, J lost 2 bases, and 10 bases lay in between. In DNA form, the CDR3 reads TGTGCCAGCGGAGGCAGCCCCTACGAGCAGTACTTC. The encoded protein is CASGGSPYEQYF.

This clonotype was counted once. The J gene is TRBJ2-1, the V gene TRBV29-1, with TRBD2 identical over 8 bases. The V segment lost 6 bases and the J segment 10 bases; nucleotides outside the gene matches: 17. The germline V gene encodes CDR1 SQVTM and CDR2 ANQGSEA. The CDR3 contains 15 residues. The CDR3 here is CSVALGGGPSYEQFF. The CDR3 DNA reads TGCAGCGTGGCCCTAGGCGGGGGGCCCTCCTACGAGCAGTTCTTC.

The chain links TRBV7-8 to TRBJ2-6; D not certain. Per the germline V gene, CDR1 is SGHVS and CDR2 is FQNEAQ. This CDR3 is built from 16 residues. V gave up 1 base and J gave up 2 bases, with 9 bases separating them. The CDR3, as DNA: TGTGCCAGCAGCTTAGTAAACAGCCCTGGGGCCAACGTCCTGACTTTC. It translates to CASSLVNSPGANVLTF.

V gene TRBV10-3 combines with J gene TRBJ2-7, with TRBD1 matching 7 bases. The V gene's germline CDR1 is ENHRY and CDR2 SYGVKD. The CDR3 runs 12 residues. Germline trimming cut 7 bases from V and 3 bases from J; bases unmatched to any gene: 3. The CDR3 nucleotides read TGTGCCATCAAAGCAGGGGGCTACGAGCAGTACTTC. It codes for CAIKAGGYEQYF.

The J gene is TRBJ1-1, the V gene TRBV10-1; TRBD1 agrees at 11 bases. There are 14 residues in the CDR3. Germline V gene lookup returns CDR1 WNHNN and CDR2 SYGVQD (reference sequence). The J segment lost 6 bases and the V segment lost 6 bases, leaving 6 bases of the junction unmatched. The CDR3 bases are TGCGCCAGCAGCGGACAGGGGGCGCCGGCTGAAGCTTTCTTT. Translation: CASSGQGAPAEAFF.

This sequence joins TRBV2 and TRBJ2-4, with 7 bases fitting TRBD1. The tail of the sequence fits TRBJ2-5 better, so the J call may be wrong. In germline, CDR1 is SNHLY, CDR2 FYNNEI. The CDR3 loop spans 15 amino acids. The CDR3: CASSEVGQPQETQYF. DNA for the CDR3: TGTGCCAGCAGTGAAGTGGGACAGCCCCAAGAGACCCAGTACTTC.